What follows is one T cell receptor beta chain and its context. Its antigen is still unknown. Germline and junction disagree at one end, which may indicate a read error. The data are from a study of T cell repertoires in cytomegalovirus infection. Germline V CDR1 and CDR2: SGHTA, FQGNSA. The CDR3 sequence is 16 residues long. TCRdb processed the reads anew with MiXCR; each CDR3 protein has one entry. This sample yields some 800,000 distinct CDR3 sequences, of which about 31% are seen a single time; roughly 12% belongs to the top ten. The source of this sequence is a human donor in good health (CMV status not recorded). Some clones in this sample may be carry-over from other donors' samples. This rearrangement joins TRBV7-2 to TRBJ2-6; TRBD1 aligns across 11 bases. The sequencing used cultured CD8+ T cells from PBMCs, collected from culture after CMV antigen stimulation. The CDR3 protein is CANSSDRGRGANVQTF. The CDR3 bases are TGTGCCAACAGCTCGGACAGGGGGCGGGGGGCCAACGTCCAGACTTTC.